A selection of T cell receptor beta chains follows, all from one sample in a study of neurological immune-mediated disorders. TCRdb analysed the 5' RACE reads with MiXCR anew, one entry per CDR3 protein. The data show about 66,000 distinct CDR3 sequences, 4.5% to 5.5% seen once. Sequencing used PBMCs. Every receptor here comes from a man under 40 with multiple sclerosis. Both conserved end residues are part of each CDR3. D genes are given only for firm matches. Size is stated for part of the rows, as once, few or many counts, or as a class when the clone is expanded.

v_gene,abundance,j_gene,d_gene,CDR3nt,CDR3aa
TRBV5-8,many,TRBJ1-1,.,TGTGCCAGCAGCTTGTCCGCAGGGGAAACTGAAGCTTTCTTT,CASSLSAGETEAFF
TRBV7-9,few,TRBJ2-3,TRBD1,TGTGCCAGCAGCTTTAGACAGGGGGAGACAGATACGCAGTATTTT,CASSFRQGETDTQYF
TRBV10-3,.,TRBJ1-5,.,TGTGCCATCAGAGAGGGTCCCGATCAGCCCCAGAATTTT,CAIREGPDQPQNF
TRBV7-2,.,TRBJ1-5,.,TGCGCCAGCAGCTTGGGAGACAGGAGCAATCAGCCCCAGCATTTT,CASSLGDRSNQPQHF
TRBV27,many,TRBJ2-2,TRBD2,TGTGCCAGCAGTTCACTACTAGCGGTTTACACCGGGGAGCTGTTTTTT,CASSSLLAVYTGELFF
TRBV2,many,TRBJ2-1,TRBD2,TGTGCCAGCAGCGGGACTAGCGGGGGGGTCCGACTGCATTACAATGAGCAGTTCTTC,CASSGTSGGVRLHYNEQFF
TRBV2,many,TRBJ2-3,TRBD2,TGTGCCGGACTAGCGGGGGTGGATACGCAGTATTTT,CAGLAGVDTQYF
TRBV5-1,.,TRBJ2-5,.,TGCGCCAGCAGCTTGGTCCTGACTACTCAAGAGACCCAGTACTTC,CASSLVLTTQETQYF
TRBV20-1,medium-sized,TRBJ2-4,.,TGCAGTGCTAGAGATTACGCCGGGGGAAACATTCAGTACTTC,CSARDYAGGNIQYF
TRBV6-5,many,TRBJ2-4,TRBD2,TGTGCCAGCAGTCAGTCCCGGGGGGGAGTTCGGGACATTCAGTACTTC,CASSQSRGGVRDIQYF
TRBV12-5,many,TRBJ1-2,.,TGTGCTAGTGGTTTGAGTCATGGGGGGAACTATGGCTACACCTTC,CASGLSHGGNYGYTF
TRBV10-3,many,TRBJ2-7,.,TGTGCCATCAGTGAGGTGGTGTACGAGCAGTACTTC,CAISEVVYEQYF
TRBV5-1,.,TRBJ1-1,.,TGCGCCAGCAGCTTCGGGAGGGTGAACACTGAAGCTTTCTTT,CASSFGRVNTEAFF
TRBV5-1,many,TRBJ2-1,TRBD1,TGCGCCAGCAACCGGGACAGCTACAATGAGCAGTTCTTC,CASNRDSYNEQFF
TRBV6-6,few,TRBJ1-1,.,TGTGCCAGCTCCCCGTGGAACACTGAAGCTTTCTTT,CASSPWNTEAFF
TRBV7-6,many,TRBJ1-4,TRBD1,TGTGCCAGCAGCTTGGAACCGGGACAGTCTAATGAAAAACTGTTTTTT,CASSLEPGQSNEKLFF
TRBV9,few,TRBJ1-6,.,TGTGCCAGCAGTGGGGACCCTAGCCCCCTTTCACCCCTCCACTTT,CASSGDPSPLSPLHF
TRBV7-9,many,TRBJ1-1,.,TGTGCCAGCAGCTTTATTAGCACTGAAGCTTTCTTT,CASSFISTEAFF
TRBV20-1,few,TRBJ1-1,.,TGCAGTGCTAGGTCGGAGGGCAACACTGAAGCTTTCTTT,CSARSEGNTEAFF
TRBV5-1,many,TRBJ2-3,.,TGCGCCAGCAGAATGGGGGGATTCACAGATACGCAGTATTTT,CASRMGGFTDTQYF
TRBV5-1,many,TRBJ1-1,TRBD1,TGCGCCAGCAGCTTCGACAGGGCGCGGGGGATCACTGAAGCTTTCTTT,CASSFDRARGITEAFF
TRBV10-3,.,TRBJ1-5,.,TGTGCCATCAGTGTGGGTCCCGAGCAGCCCCAGCATTTT,CAISVGPEQPQHF
TRBV6-5,many,TRBJ1-1,.,TGTGCCAGCAGTTACGATGGGGCAAACACTGAAGCTTTCTTT,CASSYDGANTEAFF
TRBV29-1,many,TRBJ2-2,.,TGCAGCGGGGGGGTCACCGGGGAGCTGTTTTTT,CSGGVTGELFF
TRBV5-1,.,TRBJ1-1,.,TGCGCCAGCAGCTGGGGGACCGAAAAAACTGAAGCTTTCTTT,CASSWGTEKTEAFF
TRBV9,.,TRBJ2-2,.,TGTGCCAGCAGCGTAGGTACTGGGGAGCTGTTTTTT,CASSVGTGELFF
TRBV5-1,many,TRBJ2-6,.,TGCGCCAGCAGCTTGAGGGGACAACTAACTTCTGGGGCCAACGTCCTGACTTTC,CASSLRGQLTSGANVLTF
TRBV4-1,many,TRBJ2-2,.,TGCGCCAGCAGCGGGGGCAGGAGCACCGGGGAGCTGTTTTTT,CASSGGRSTGELFF
TRBV9,many,TRBJ1-1,.,TGTGCCAGCAGCGACGTGGGGTTGAACACTGAAGCTTTCTTT,CASSDVGLNTEAFF
TRBV5-1,many,TRBJ2-3,.,TGCGCCAGCAGCTTGGGTAGGGAGACGCAGTATTTT,CASSLGRETQYF